This TCR beta chain comes out of a study of T cell responses to AZD1222 COVID-19 vaccine (dated by TCRdb to the early 2020s). Study-wide context: TCR sequencing covered roughly 230 trial participants: 200 to 220 given two doses of AZD1222 and 26 given two doses of MenACWY control vaccine. Trial participants were enrolled by age into subgroups of 18-55, 56-69 and 70-plus years, and around 150, 28 and 57 TCR-sequenced participants, respectively, were included in these subgroups.

The time point label, as the study defines it: about 28 days (+/-7) after the second vaccine dose. Because spike-specific TCR depth and breadth did not differ between the two schedules, AZD1222 recipients who got a second dose at roughly 4 weeks were pooled with those who got a second dose at roughly 12 weeks. Vaccinee samples came from UK trials COV001 and COV002, including a single-blind randomized controlled phase 2/3 trial of AZD1222 (ChAdOx1 nCoV-19) in healthy adults. For TCRbeta chain sequencing, PBMC samples were collected from trial participants at day 0 and at day 28 after the second dose. The CDR3, from cysteine to phenylalanine, totals 14 residues. Here the CDR3 DNA is all that survives: 42 bases in frame from base 1. V loses 5 bases at its end and J loses 10 bases; junction bases beyond the gene matches: 13. CDR1 and CDR2, per the germline V gene (reference sequence), are SEHNR and FQNEAQ.

On this clone itself: It lacks a known antigen. Nothing much larger sits one base from this clone, and base qualities are not available.

Paper-wide results and their limitations: Nearly half of unique spike-specific TCRs reportedly recognized epitopes outside regions mutated in the B.1.351 and B.1.1.7 variants. Most participants were white British and females outnumbered males, and the authors suggested that clonal diversity may have been underestimated. After two AZD1222 doses, both the breadth and the depth of spike-specific TCRs were significantly higher than at day 0 and than in MenACWY recipients. The vaccine-associated CD4 TCRs covered the entire spike protein, and the dominant responses fell in regions 160-218 and 743-854. Because no samples from the day 14 peak response were available, repertoires could be characterized only after the peak T cell response. Conclusions about previously exposed vaccinees are limited, since just a handful of AZD1222 recipients were seropositive for SARS-CoV-2 at baseline. In the small 56-69-year group, the increase in depth fell short of significance, most likely because of low power.

The CDR3 regions of human TCRbeta chains were subjected to immunosequencing. The paper's processing steps were these. Repertoire TCRs were matched against a reference library of SARS-CoV-2-specific TCRs generated with the MIRA antigen-specificity platform. Breadth meant the fraction of unique TCRs that were SARS-CoV-2-associated, whereas depth meant the fraction of total T cells that were SARS-CoV-2-associated. Using the MIRA data, every spike-specific TCR was mapped to the spike region that the TCR reacted to and assigned to either a CD4 or a CD8 class. Log10-transformed breadth and depth values were compared by one-way ANOVA with Sidak's multiple comparisons tests. The immuneACCESS repertoire file appears here via TCRdb, limited to in-frame rearrangements. These files lack a portion of the clones; in checked studies, under half of the deficit traces to unresolved V genes, and the cause of the others is not known. V and J calls and clone size are given by that table; D and trimming were obtained from the DNA. The sample yields some 180,000 clones; around nine tenths were counted once. Of the sample, 0.85% to 1.1% falls within the top ten clones.

This specimen was peripheral blood, taken 28 days after the second AZD1222 dose. The sequence is built from TRBV7-9 and TRBJ1-2, with 7 bases matching TRBD1. The source of this sequence is an adult who received the AZD1222 COVID-19 vaccine. The encoded CDR3 is CASSRRTGPSIYTF. The base sequence is TGTGCCAGCAGCCGTAGGACAGGCCCCTCAATCTACACCTTC.